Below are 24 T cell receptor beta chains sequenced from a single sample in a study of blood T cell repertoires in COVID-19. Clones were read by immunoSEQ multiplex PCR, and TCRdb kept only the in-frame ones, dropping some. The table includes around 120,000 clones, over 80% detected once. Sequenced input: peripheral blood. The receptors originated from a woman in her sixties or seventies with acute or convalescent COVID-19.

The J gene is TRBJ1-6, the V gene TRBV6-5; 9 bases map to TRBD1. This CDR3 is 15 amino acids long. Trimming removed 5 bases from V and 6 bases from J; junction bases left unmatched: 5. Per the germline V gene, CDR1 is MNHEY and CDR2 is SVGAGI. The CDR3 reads CASSPQGAGNSPLHF. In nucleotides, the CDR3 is TGTGCCAGCAGTCCACAGGGGGCCGGTAATTCACCCCTCCACTTT.

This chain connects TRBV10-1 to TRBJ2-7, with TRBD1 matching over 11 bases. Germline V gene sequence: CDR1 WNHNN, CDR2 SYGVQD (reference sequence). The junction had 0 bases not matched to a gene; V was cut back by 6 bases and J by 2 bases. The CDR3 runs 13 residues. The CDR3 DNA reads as TGCGCCAGCAGGGACAGGGGGCCCTACGAGCAGTACTTC. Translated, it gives CASRDRGPYEQYF.

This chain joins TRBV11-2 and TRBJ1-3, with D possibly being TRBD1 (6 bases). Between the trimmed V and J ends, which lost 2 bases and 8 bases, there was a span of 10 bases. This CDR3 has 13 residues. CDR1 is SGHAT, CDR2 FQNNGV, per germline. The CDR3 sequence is CASSLQGWDTIYF. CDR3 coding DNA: TGTGCCAGCAGCTTACAGGGGTGGGACACCATATATTTT.

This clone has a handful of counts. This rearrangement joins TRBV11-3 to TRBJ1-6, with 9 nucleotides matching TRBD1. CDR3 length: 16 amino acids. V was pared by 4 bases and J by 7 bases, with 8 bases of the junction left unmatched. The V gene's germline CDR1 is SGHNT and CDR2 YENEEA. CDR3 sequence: CASSSQKDRGNSPLHF. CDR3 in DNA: TGTGCCAGCAGCTCACAGAAGGACAGGGGAAATTCACCCCTCCACTTT.

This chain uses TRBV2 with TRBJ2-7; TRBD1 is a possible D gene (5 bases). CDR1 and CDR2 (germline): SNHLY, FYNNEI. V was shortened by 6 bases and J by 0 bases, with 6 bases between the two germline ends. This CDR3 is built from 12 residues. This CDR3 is CASRDNSYEQYF. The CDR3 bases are TGTGCCAGCAGGGACAACTCCTACGAGCAGTACTTC.

In nucleotides, the CDR3 is TGTGCCAGTAGTATAGATCGTCGCGGACTAGCGGGGGCCCGAATCGGCGATACGCAGTATTTT. Its protein is CASSIDRRGLAGARIGDTQYF. The chain combines TRBV19 with TRBJ2-3; the match to TRBD2 covers 13 bases. This CDR3 contains 21 residues. V trimming: 0 bases; J trimming: 6 bases; junction bases outside the gene matches: 18. From germline, CDR1 is LNHDA and CDR2 SQIVND (reference sequence).

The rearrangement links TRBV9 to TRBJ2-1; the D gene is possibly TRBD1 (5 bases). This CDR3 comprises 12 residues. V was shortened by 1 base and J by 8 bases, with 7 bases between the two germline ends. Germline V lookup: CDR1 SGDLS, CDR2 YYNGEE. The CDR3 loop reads CASSVQGHEQFF. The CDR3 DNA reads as TGTGCCAGCAGCGTACAGGGCCATGAGCAGTTCTTC.

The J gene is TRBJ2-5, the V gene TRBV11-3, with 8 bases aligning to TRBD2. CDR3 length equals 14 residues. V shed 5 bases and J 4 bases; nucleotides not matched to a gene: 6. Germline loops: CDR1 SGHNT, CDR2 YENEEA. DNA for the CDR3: TGTGCCAGCAGCCGCCGGGGGGGCGGAGAGACCCAGTACTTC. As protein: CASSRRGGGETQYF.

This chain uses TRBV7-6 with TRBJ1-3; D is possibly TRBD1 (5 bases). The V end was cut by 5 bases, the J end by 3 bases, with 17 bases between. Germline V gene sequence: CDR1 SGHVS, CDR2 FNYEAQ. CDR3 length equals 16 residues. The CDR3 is CASSQGTSGGGNTIYF. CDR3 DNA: TGTGCCAGCAGCCAAGGGACGTCGGGGGGTGGAAACACCATATATTTT.

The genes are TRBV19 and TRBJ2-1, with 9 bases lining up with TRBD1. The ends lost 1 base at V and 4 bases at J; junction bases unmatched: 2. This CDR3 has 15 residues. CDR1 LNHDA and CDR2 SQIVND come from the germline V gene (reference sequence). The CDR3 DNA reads TGTGCCAGTAGTATAGGGACAGGGGCTTACAATGAGCAGTTCTTC. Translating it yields CASSIGTGAYNEQFF.

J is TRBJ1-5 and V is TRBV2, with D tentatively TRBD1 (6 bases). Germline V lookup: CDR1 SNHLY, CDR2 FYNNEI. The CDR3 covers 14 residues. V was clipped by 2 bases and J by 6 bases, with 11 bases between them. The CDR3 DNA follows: TGTGCCAGCAGTGAACAGGGGCTGGGTCAGCCCCAGCATTTT. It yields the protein CASSEQGLGQPQHF.

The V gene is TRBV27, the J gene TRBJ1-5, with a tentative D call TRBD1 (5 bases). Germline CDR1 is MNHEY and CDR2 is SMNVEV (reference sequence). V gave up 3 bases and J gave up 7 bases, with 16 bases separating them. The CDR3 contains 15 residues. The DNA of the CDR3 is TGTGCCAGCAGTTTTGGTAAGGGCTCAGGGCAGCCCCAGCATTTT. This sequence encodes CASSFGKGSGQPQHF.

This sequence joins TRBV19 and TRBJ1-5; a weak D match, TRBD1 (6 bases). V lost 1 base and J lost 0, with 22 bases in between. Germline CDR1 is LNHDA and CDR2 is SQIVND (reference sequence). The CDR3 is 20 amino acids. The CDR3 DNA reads TGTGCCAGTAGTATAGGGTACGTCCAGGGGCGGATATATAGCAATCAGCCCCAGCATTTT. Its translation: CASSIGYVQGRIYSNQPQHF.

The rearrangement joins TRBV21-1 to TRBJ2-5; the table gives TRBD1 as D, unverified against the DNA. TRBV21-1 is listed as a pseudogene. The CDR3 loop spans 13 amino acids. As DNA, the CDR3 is TGTGCCAGCAGCAAAGGTCCGGGACACCGCCGATACTTC. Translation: CASSKGPGHRRYF.

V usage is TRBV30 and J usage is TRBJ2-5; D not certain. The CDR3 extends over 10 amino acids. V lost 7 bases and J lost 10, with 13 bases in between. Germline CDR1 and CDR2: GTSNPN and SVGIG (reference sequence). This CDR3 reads CAYGLVVQYF. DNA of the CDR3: TGTGCCTACGGTCTTGTGGTCCAGTACTTC.

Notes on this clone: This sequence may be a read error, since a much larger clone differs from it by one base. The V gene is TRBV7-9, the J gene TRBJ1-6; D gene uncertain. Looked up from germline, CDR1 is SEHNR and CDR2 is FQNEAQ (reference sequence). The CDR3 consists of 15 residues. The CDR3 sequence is CASSLPSSYNSLLHF. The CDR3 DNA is TGTGCCAGCAGCCTCCCTAGCTCCTATAATTCACTCCTCCACTTT.

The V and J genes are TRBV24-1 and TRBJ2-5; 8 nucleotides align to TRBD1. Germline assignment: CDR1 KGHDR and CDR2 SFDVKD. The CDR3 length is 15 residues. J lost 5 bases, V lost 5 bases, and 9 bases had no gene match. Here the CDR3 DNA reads TGTGCCACCAGTGGCCCAGGGGGCTCGTGGGAGACCCAGTACTTC. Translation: CATSGPGGSWETQYF.

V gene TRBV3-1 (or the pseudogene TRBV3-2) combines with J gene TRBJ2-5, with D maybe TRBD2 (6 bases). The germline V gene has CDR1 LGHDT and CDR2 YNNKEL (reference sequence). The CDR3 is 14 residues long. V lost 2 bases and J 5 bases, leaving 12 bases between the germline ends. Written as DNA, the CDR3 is TGTGCCAGCAGCCAAAGGAGGGGTTGGGAGACCCAGTACTTC. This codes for CASSQRRGWETQYF.

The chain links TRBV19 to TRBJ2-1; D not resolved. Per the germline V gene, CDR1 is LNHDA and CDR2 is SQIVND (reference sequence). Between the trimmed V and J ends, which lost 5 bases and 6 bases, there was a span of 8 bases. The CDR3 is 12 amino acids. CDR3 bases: TGTGCCAGTAGTGGAGCGAGCAATGAGCAGTTCTTC. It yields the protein CASSGASNEQFF.

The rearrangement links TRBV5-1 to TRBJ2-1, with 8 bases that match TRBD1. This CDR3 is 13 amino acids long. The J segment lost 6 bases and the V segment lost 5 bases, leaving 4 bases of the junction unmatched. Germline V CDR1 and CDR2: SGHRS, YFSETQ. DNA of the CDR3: TGCGCCAGCAGTTTACAGGGGGTCAATGAGCAGTTCTTC. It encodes CASSLQGVNEQFF.

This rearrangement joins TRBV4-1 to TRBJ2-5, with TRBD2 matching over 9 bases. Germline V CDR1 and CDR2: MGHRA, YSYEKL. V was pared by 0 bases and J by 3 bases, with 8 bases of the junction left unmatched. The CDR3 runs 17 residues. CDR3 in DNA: TGCGCCAGCAGCCAAGATGGGGGACTAGCCCTAAAAGAGACCCAGTACTTC. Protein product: CASSQDGGLALKETQYF.

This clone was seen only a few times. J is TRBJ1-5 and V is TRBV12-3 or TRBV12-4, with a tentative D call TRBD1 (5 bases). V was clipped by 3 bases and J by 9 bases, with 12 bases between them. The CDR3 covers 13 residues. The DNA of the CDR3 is TGTGCCAGCAGTTTTCGACAGCTCTCGCCCCAGCATTTT. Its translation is CASSFRQLSPQHF.

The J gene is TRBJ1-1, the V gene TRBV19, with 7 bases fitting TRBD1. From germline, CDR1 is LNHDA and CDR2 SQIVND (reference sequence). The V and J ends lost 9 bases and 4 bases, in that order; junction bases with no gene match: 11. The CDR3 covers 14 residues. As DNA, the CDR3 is TGTGCCAGCTCGACAGGGAGTTTGGGCACTGAAGCTTTCTTT. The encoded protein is CASSTGSLGTEAFF. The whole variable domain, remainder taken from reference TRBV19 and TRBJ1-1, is DGGITQSPKYLFRKEGQNVTLSCEQNLNHDAMYWYRQDPGQGLRLIYYSQIVNDFQKGDIAEGYSVSREKKESFPLTVTSAQKNPTAFYLCASSTGSLGTEAFFGQGTRLTVV.

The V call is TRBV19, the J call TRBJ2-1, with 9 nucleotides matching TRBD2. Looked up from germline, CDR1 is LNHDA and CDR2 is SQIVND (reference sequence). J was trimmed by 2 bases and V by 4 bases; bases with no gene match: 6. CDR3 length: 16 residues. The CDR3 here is CASSTQSGGPYNEQFF. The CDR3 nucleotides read TGTGCCAGTAGTACCCAGAGCGGGGGGCCCTACAATGAGCAGTTCTTC.